The 10 T cell receptor delta chains in this list originate from one sample, sequenced in a study of γδ T cells in repeated Plasmodium falciparum infection (dated by TCRdb to about 2021). Library prep was done by multiplex PCR. Sequencing used an Illumina MiSeq. TCRdb recomputed clones from the public reads with CATT; identical DNA rows were then combined. This sample gives about 48,000 delta-chain clones in total; 1.5% to 2% of them show up just once. Around 8.6% of the sample is taken by the ten largest. Vgamma9/Vdelta2+ and Vdelta2-negative gammadelta T cell populations were flow-sorted from peripheral blood mononuclear cells for bulk TCR repertoire analysis. Specimen: gamma-delta T cells from blood. Receptor source: a pool of human donors (malaria-infected and uninfected, not separated).

As for this clone: Because the CDR3's place on the DNA is in doubt, the DNA is left out and the CDR3 is given as listed by TCRdb. The V gene reported is TRAV38-2/DV8; the J gene is uncalled; the D call of TRDD3 is as the table states it, not checked on the DNA. The CDR3 is 20 amino acids in total, end residues counted. Germline V gene lookup returns CDR1 TSESDYY and CDR2 QEAYKQQN. The CDR3: CAYRSARFGPSSLDWDELIF.

This clone has only a few counts. It differs at one base from a far larger clone, so likely a read error. Other DNA sequences in the sample encode the same CDR3. V and J are TRDV2 and TRDJ2; 8 bases match TRDD3. TCRdb gives no J gene; it was assigned here by matching the DNA to germline. The CDR3 sequence is 20 residues long. Germline V CDR1 and CDR2: GEAIGNYY, EKD. Trimming cost V 7 bases and J 7 bases; bases outside gene matches: 28. Here the CDR3 reads CACDPVGERTGGRGKAQLFF. CDR3 nucleotides: TGTGCCTGCGACCCCGTCGGAGAACGTACTGGGGGGCGTGGTAAAGCACAACTCTTCTTT.

To note about this clone: The amino acid sequence in TCRdb belongs to a much larger clone and departs from this DNA's translation at residue 16, likely a sequencing read error; the sequence shown is translated from the DNA. V gene TRDV1 combines with J gene TRDJ1; 9 nucleotides agree with TRDD3. The J gene comes from matching the DNA to germline here; TCRdb lacks it. The CDR3 is 26 amino acids. The J segment lost 0 bases and the V segment lost 0 bases, leaving 32 bases of the junction unmatched. Germline V gene lookup returns CDR1 TSWWSYY and CDR2 QGS. The CDR3 DNA follows: TGTGCTCTTGGGGAACTAGGAGTCAAAGGCTTTTCGACTGGGGGACTCTCACACCTGTACACCGATAAACTCATCTTT. Amino acids: CALGELGVKGFSTGGLSHLYTDKLIF.

Remarks on this clone: The TCRdb protein comes from a much larger clone and disagrees with this DNA's translation at residue 16, likely due to a read error; the protein given here is derived from the DNA. This chain joins TRDV1 and TRDJ1; 11 bases fit TRDD3. The CDR3 contains 21 residues. Germline-derived CDR1 and CDR2 are TSWWSYY and QGS. The V segment lost 9 bases and the J segment 3 bases; nucleotides outside the gene matches: 27. The CDR3 DNA follows: TGTGCTCTGACCCCAAACCCTTACTGTGATTTACTGGGGGATAAGGCCGATAAACTCATCTTT. It encodes CALTPNPYCDLLGDKADKLIF.

A remark on this clone: TCRdb attributes to this sequence the protein of a much larger clone, which differs from the DNA translation at residue 5; a read error is likely, and the protein displayed is translated from the DNA. The chain has TRDV1 and TRDJ1; 9 nucleotides agree with TRDD3. The J gene is absent in TCRdb and was assigned here via DNA matching to germline. Germline V gives CDR1 TSWWSYY, CDR2 QGS. This CDR3 is 16 amino acids long. CDR3 in amino acids: CALGKLGGIHTDKLIF. The CDR3 nucleotides are TGTGCTCTTGGGAAACTAGGGGGGATACACACCGATAAACTCATCTTT.

Note on this clone: This likely reflects a read error, since a far larger clone is one base away. Other DNA sequences in this specimen translate into the identical CDR3. The chain couples TRDV1 to TRDJ1, with 10 positions matching TRDD3. The J gene, missing from TCRdb, was assigned here through DNA to germline matching. The V segment lost 0 bases and the J segment 0 bases; nucleotides outside the gene matches: 28. The CDR3 contains 25 residues. CDR1 is TSWWSYY, CDR2 QGS, per germline. This CDR3 is CALGELFHTLRFPGGYAGYTDKLIF. The CDR3 nucleotides read TGTGCTCTTGGGGAACTGTTTCACACTCTACGATTTCCCGGGGGATACGCGGGGTACACCGATAAACTCATCTTT.

At least ten counts were recorded for this clone. The V gene is TRDV1, the J gene TRDJ1; 8 nucleotides align to TRDD3. The V and J ends lost 5 bases and 0 bases, in that order; junction bases with no gene match: 20. The CDR3 is 20 residues long. Per germline, CDR1 TSWWSYY and CDR2 QGS. The CDR3 loop is CALGTSYPRVWGTYTDKLIF. DNA of the CDR3: TGTGCTCTTGGGACCTCTTATCCGCGGGTCTGGGGGACCTACACCGATAAACTCATCTTT.

The V and J genes are TRDV1 and TRDJ1; 7 bases map to TRDD3. No J segment appears in TCRdb, so it was assigned here by matching the sequence to germline. The J segment lost 2 bases and the V segment lost 4 bases, leaving 25 bases of the junction unmatched. CDR1 TSWWSYY and CDR2 QGS come from the germline V gene. The CDR3 runs to 21 residues. DNA for the CDR3: TGTGCTCTTGGGGGACCCTCCCCCCCCTACGCCCCCCCGGGGGATACCGATAAACTCATCTTT. This codes for CALGGPSPPYAPPGDTDKLIF.

This clone was observed a few times. Translating this DNA gives a protein that differs at residue 8 from the TCRdb one, which belongs to a much larger clone; a read error is likely, and the protein shown is this translation. V usage is TRDV1 and J usage is TRDJ1, with 8 bases aligning to TRDD3. Here the J gene came from matching the DNA to germline, since TCRdb omits it. J was trimmed by 1 base and V by 1 base; bases with no gene match: 20. Per germline, CDR1 TSWWSYY and CDR2 QGS. The CDR3 spans 21 residues. The CDR3 DNA is TGTGCTCTTGGGGAACCCGGCCTTCCCCTGGCACCACTGGGGGCCACCGATAAACTCATCTTT. Its protein product is CALGEPGLPLAPLGATDKLIF.

This clone showed up just a few times. A far larger clone differs by one base, so this is likely a read error. This chain joins TRDV1 and TRDJ1; TRDD3 matches 10 bases. No J segment appears in TCRdb, so it was assigned here by matching the sequence to germline. The V and J ends lost 3 bases and 0 bases, in that order; junction bases with no gene match: 7. The germline gives CDR1 TSWWSYY, CDR2 QGS. The CDR3 is 17 amino acids. In nucleotides, the CDR3 is TGTGCTCTTGGGGATGTACTGGGGGATCCTAACACCGATAAACTCATCTTT. It translates to CALGDVLGDPNTDKLIF.